A single sample is the source of the 22 T cell receptor beta chains below, sequenced in a study of blood T cell repertoires in COVID-19. TCRdb's table, derived via immunoSEQ multiplex PCR, lists solely in-frame clones and lacks some. The repertoire includes some 200,000 clones, approximately 80% of them detected once, and roughly a tenth sits in the top ten. The sequencing input was peripheral blood. These receptor sequences come from a woman aged 80 or over with COVID-19, enrolled during active disease.

The CDR3: CASSPYNSPLHF. Here the CDR3 DNA reads TGTGCCAGCAGTCCTTATAATTCACCCCTCCACTTT. The chain links TRBV27 to TRBJ1-6, with D unresolved. This CDR3 has 12 residues. Trimming pared 5 bases from V and 4 bases from J, leaving 3 bases between. The germline CDR1 and CDR2 sequences are MNHEY and SMNVEV (reference sequence).

Turning to this clone: The limits of the CDR3 on the DNA are not certain, so only TCRdb's listed CDR3 is given. V usage is TRBV6-5 and J usage is TRBJ1-5; the table's D call, TRBD1, was not checked against the DNA. Counting both end residues, the CDR3 totals 15 amino acids. Germline loops: CDR1 MNHEY, CDR2 SVGAGI. CDR3 amino acids: CASSSSTGGGQPQHF.

J is TRBJ2-3 and V is TRBV28; TRBD2 might be the D (6 bases). Trimming removed 7 bases at V and 4 bases at J, with 12 bases between. The germline V gene encodes CDR1 MDHEN and CDR2 SYDVKM. This CDR3 is 13 amino acids long. The CDR3 nucleotides read TGTGCCAGCAAGGGCGGGGACTCAGATACGCAGTATTTT. Translation gives CASKGGDSDTQYF.

The V gene is TRBV3-1 (or the pseudogene TRBV3-2), the J gene TRBJ1-4; no clear D. Germline CDR1 LGHDT, CDR2 YNNKEL (reference sequence). Trimming removed 1 base from V and 0 bases from J, with 6 bases in between. The CDR3 is 15 amino acids. As DNA, the CDR3 is TGTGCCAGCAGCCAAGGGGCGTCAACTAATGAAAAACTGTTTTTT. Its translation is CASSQGASTNEKLFF.

The J gene is TRBJ1-1, the V gene TRBV3-1 (or the pseudogene TRBV3-2); D unclear. The CDR3 has 12 amino acids. Between the trimmed V and J ends, which lost 6 bases and 0 bases, there was a span of 5 bases. CDR1 LGHDT and CDR2 YNNKEL come from the germline V gene (reference sequence). CDR3 sequence: CASSIMNTEAFF. The CDR3 bases are TGTGCCAGCAGTATAATGAACACTGAAGCTTTCTTT.

This chain links TRBV11-2 with TRBJ1-3; no reliable D call. Germline V gene data show CDR1 as SGHAT and CDR2 as FQNNGV. V shed 6 bases and J shed 1 base, with 10 bases lying between them. This CDR3 spans 14 amino acids. CDR3 protein: CASSQGLSGNTIYF. CDR3 nucleotides: TGTGCCAGCAGTCAAGGACTATCTGGAAACACCATATATTTT.

The chain combines TRBV18 with TRBJ1-1, with D possibly matching TRBD1 (6 bases). Per the germline V gene, CDR1 is KGHSH and CDR2 is LQKENI. The CDR3 is 14 amino acids. Trimming cost V 2 bases and J 6 bases, with 13 bases left between them. The DNA of the CDR3 is TGTGCCAGCTCACCATCCACGGGGGGCGCTGAAGCTTTCTTT. Amino acid sequence: CASSPSTGGAEAFF. Drawing the rest from reference TRBV18 and TRBJ1-1, the complete variable domain is NAGVMQNPRHLVRRRGQEARLRCSPMKGHSHVYWYRQLPEEGLKFMVYLQKENIIDESGMPKERFSAEFPKEGPSILRIQQVVRGDSAAYFCASSPSTGGAEAFFGQGTRLTVV.

This chain connects TRBV5-1 to TRBJ1-2; D unclear. The V gene's germline CDR1 is SGHRS and CDR2 YFSETQ. V dropped 0 bases and J dropped 5 bases, with 5 bases sitting between them. The CDR3 has 12 residues. DNA for the CDR3: TGCGCCAGCAGCTTGGATACTTATGGCTACACCTTC. It specifies CASSLDTYGYTF.

This chain uses TRBV5-1 with TRBJ2-2; a possible D gene is TRBD2 (6 bases). The CDR3 totals 15 residues. Germline V gene sequence: CDR1 SGHRS, CDR2 YFSETQ. V was pared by 0 bases and J by 6 bases, with 12 bases between. The DNA of the CDR3 is TGCGCCAGCAGCTTGGTGGAGGGCCCAGCCGGGGAGCTGTTTTTT. Its protein product is CASSLVEGPAGELFF.

In DNA, the CDR3 is TGTGCCAGCAGTTACCAGGGACAGGGAATAGGGGAAAAACTGTTTTTT. Amino acids: CASSYQGQGIGEKLFF. The chain employs TRBV6-5 and TRBJ1-4; 9 nucleotides align to TRBD1. Trimming removed 2 bases from V and 8 bases from J; junction bases left unmatched: 9. Germline assignment: CDR1 MNHEY and CDR2 SVGAGI. The CDR3 runs 16 residues.

This clone came up a few times. The chain has TRBV9 and TRBJ2-7, with D possibly matching TRBD2 (6 bases). In germline, CDR1 is SGDLS, CDR2 YYNGEE. The CDR3 has 14 amino acids. Trimming took 1 base from V and 4 from J, leaving 12 bases between them. Written as DNA, the CDR3 is TGTGCCAGCAGCGTAAACCCCAGCGGGTACGAGCAGTACTTC. Its protein is CASSVNPSGYEQYF.

CDR3 amino acids: CASRRGPNTEAFF. The CDR3, as DNA: TGTGCCAGCAGAAGGGGCCCGAACACTGAAGCTTTCTTT. The chain employs TRBV6-5 and TRBJ1-1; D possibly corresponds to TRBD1 (5 bases). The germline CDR1 and CDR2 sequences are MNHEY and SVGAGI. V lost 6 bases and J lost 1, with 9 bases in between. This CDR3 has 13 residues.

The chain has TRBV5-1 and TRBJ1-2, with 8 bases aligning to TRBD1. Per germline, CDR1 SGHRS and CDR2 YFSETQ. J was trimmed by 2 bases and V by 4 bases; bases with no gene match: 4. The CDR3 extends over 14 amino acids. CDR3 sequence reads: CASSQGQGNYGYTF. DNA for the CDR3: TGCGCCAGCAGCCAAGGACAGGGAAACTATGGCTACACCTTC.

V gene TRBV4-2 combines with J gene TRBJ1-2; D gene unclear. The length of the CDR3 is 13 residues. Trimming removed 0 bases from V and 2 bases from J, with 4 bases in between. Germline CDR1 is LGHNA and CDR2 is YNFKEQ. CDR3 sequence: CASSQEQNYGYTF. The CDR3 coding sequence is TGTGCCAGCAGCCAAGAACAGAACTATGGCTACACCTTC.

This chain connects TRBV19 to TRBJ2-1; D possibly corresponds to TRBD2 (6 bases). V shed 1 base and J shed 4 bases, with 11 bases lying between them. Germline V gene lookup returns CDR1 LNHDA and CDR2 SQIVND (reference sequence). The CDR3 contains 15 residues. The CDR3 DNA is TGTGCCAGTAGTATAGTCGCTAGCGATTACAATGAGCAGTTCTTC. This encodes CASSIVASDYNEQFF. Based on the CDR3 plus reference TRBV19 and TRBJ2-1, the full variable domain is DGGITQSPKYLFRKEGQNVTLSCEQNLNHDAMYWYRQDPGQGLRLIYYSQIVNDFQKGDIAEGYSVSREKKESFPLTVTSAQKNPTAFYLCASSIVASDYNEQFFGPGTRLTVL.

This sequence joins TRBV5-1 and TRBJ1-4; possible D gene TRBD1, 6 bases. The CDR3 has 14 amino acids. Trimming removed 4 bases from V and 10 bases from J, with 17 bases in between. Germline assignment: CDR1 SGHRS and CDR2 YFSETQ. In DNA form, the CDR3 reads TGCGCCAGCAGCCAACAGGGTAATGGTGGAAAACTGTTTTTT. Translating gives CASSQQGNGGKLFF.

This clone was found a few times. The V gene is TRBV12-3 or TRBV12-4, the J gene TRBJ1-1; no reliable D call. This CDR3 contains 12 residues. V was pared by 3 bases and J by 11 bases, with 13 bases between. The CDR3 reads CASSFIGISAFF. Written as DNA, the CDR3 is TGTGCCAGCAGTTTTATCGGGATATCGGCTTTCTTT.

The genes are TRBV7-2 and TRBJ2-5, with D unresolved. The V end was cut by 2 bases, the J end by 5 bases, with 18 bases between. Germline V lookup: CDR1 SGHTA, CDR2 FQGNSA. The CDR3 has 16 residues. CDR3 in amino acids: CASSLNLPYLGETQYF. CDR3 DNA: TGTGCCAGCAGCTTAAATCTCCCGTATTTGGGCGAGACCCAGTACTTC.

The genes are TRBV23-1 and TRBJ2-7; D is ambiguous. TRBV23-1 is annotated as an ORF whose role is uncertain. CDR3 length equals 15 residues. Trimming took off 0 bases at V and 0 bases at J, with 9 bases between the two ends. CDR3 nucleotides: TGCGCCAGCAGTCAATCGGCAGGTTGCTCCTACGAGCAGTACTTC. Protein product: CASSQSAGCSYEQYF.

The V call is TRBV19, the J call TRBJ2-1; unclear D gene. The germline gives CDR1 LNHDA, CDR2 SQIVND (reference sequence). The CDR3 runs 16 residues. V was clipped by 3 bases and J by 2 bases, with 14 bases between them. CDR3 DNA: TGTGCCAGTAGTATTTCTTCGAGGTCCCCCTACAATGAGCAGTTCTTC. Translating gives CASSISSRSPYNEQFF. The whole variable domain, filled in from reference TRBV19 and TRBJ2-1, reads DGGITQSPKYLFRKEGQNVTLSCEQNLNHDAMYWYRQDPGQGLRLIYYSQIVNDFQKGDIAEGYSVSREKKESFPLTVTSAQKNPTAFYLCASSISSRSPYNEQFFGPGTRLTVL.

The chain combines TRBV13 with TRBJ1-6; D unclear. The CDR3 contains 15 residues. Germline CDR1 is PRHDT and CDR2 is FYEKMQ (reference sequence). V lost 3 bases, J lost 5 bases, and 11 bases lay in between. CDR3 DNA: TGTGCCAGCAGCTTTGCCGGGTCCCATAATTCACCCCTCCACTTT. Translation gives CASSFAGSHNSPLHF. The full variable domain, in which reference TRBV13 and TRBJ1-6 provide the parts outside the CDR3, is AAGVIQSPRHLIKEKRETATLKCYPIPRHDTVYWYQQGPGQDPQFLISFYEKMQSDKGSIPDRFSAQQFSDYHSELNMSSLELGDSALYFCASSFAGSHNSPLHFGNGTRLTVT.

This clone was seen more than once but under ten times. V and J are TRBV5-1 and TRBJ2-7; tentatively, D is TRBD2 (6 bases). Germline values: CDR1 SGHRS, CDR2 YFSETQ. The V end was cut by 4 bases, the J end by 0 bases, with 14 bases between. The CDR3 is made up of 15 amino acids. CDR3 sequence reads: CASSADPGSSYEQYV. CDR3 DNA sequence: TGCGCCAGCAGCGCAGACCCCGGGAGCTCCTACGAGCAGTACGTC.